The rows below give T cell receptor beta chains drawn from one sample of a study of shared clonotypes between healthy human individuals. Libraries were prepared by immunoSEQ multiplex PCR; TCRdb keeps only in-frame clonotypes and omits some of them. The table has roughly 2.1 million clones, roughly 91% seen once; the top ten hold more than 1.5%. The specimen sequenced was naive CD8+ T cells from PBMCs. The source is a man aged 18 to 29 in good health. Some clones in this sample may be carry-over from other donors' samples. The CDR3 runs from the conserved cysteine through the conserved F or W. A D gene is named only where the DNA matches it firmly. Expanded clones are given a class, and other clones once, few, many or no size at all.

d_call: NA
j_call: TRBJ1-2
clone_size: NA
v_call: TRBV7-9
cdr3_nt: TGTGCCAGCAGCTTAGACAGGACTAACTATGGCTACACCTTC
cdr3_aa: CASSLDRTNYGYTF

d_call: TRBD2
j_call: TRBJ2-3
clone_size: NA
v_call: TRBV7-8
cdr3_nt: TGTGCCAGCAGCCCTCCGGGACTAGCGGGGTTGGATACGCAGTATTTT
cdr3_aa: CASSPPGLAGLDTQYF

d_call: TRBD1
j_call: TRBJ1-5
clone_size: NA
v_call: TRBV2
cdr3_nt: TGTGCCAGCACCACAGGACAGGGGATTGGCGCTAGCAATCAGCCCCAGCATTTT
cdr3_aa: CASTTGQGIGASNQPQHF

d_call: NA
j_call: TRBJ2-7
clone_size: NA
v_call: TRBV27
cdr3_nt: TGTGCCAGCAGTTCTACTAGTACGGGGGCCGAGCAGTACTTC
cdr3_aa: CASSSTSTGAEQYF

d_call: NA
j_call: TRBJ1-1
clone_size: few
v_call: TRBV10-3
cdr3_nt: TGTGCCATCAAGACGAACACTGAAGCTTTCTTT
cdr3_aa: CAIKTNTEAFF

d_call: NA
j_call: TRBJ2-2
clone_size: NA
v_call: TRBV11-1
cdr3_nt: TGTGCCAGCAGCCCCACATCGGGAGTCAACACCGGGGAGCTGTTTTTT
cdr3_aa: CASSPTSGVNTGELFF

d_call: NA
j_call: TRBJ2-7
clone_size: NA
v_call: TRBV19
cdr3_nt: TGTGCCAGTAGTGAACGGGACATCTCCTACGAGCAGTACTTC
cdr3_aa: CASSERDISYEQYF

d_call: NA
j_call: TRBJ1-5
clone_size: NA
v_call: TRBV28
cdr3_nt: TGTGCCAGCAGTTTATTTACCGGCAGTAGCAATCAGCCCCAGCATTTT
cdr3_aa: CASSLFTGSSNQPQHF

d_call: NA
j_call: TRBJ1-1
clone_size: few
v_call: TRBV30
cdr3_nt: TGTGCCTGGAGTGTCGGGGGGTTCACTGAAGCTTTCTTT
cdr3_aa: CAWSVGGFTEAFF

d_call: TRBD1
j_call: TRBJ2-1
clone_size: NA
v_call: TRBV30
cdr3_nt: TGTGCCTGGACCTCCAGGGGGTCCAGCTCCTACAATGAGCAGTTCTTC
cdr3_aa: CAWTSRGSSSYNEQFF

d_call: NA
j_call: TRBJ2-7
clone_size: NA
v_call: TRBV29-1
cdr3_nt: TGCAGCGTTACCCGGACAGTGGGTGAGCAGTACTTC
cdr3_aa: CSVTRTVGEQYF

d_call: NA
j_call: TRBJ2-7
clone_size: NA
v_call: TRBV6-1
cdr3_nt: TGTGCCAGCAATCCAGGGAGCCACGAGCAGTACTTC
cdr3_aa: CASNPGSHEQYF

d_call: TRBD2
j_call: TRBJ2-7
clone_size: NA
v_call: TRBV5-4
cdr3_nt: TGTGCCAGCAGCGCAGCTAGCGGCTCCTACGAGCAGTACTTC
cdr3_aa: CASSAASGSYEQYF

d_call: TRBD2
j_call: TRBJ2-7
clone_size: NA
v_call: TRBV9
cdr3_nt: TGTGCCAGCACCGGGGGAGCGGGAGCCGTCTGGGAGCAGTACTTC
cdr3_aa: CASTGGAGAVWEQYF

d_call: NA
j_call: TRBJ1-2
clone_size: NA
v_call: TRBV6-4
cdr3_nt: TGTGCCAGCAGTCCGGTTCTAGGGTATGGCTACACCTTC
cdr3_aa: CASSPVLGYGYTF

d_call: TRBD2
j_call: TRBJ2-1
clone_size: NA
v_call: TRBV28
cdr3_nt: TGTGCCAGCAGTTTATCCCCGAGGGAGCGGGAGGGCCCCTACAATGAGCAGTTCTTC
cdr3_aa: CASSLSPREREGPYNEQFF

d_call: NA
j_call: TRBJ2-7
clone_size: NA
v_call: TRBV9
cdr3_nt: TGTGCCAGCAGCCCCAGGGGTTCCGAGCAGTACTTC
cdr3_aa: CASSPRGSEQYF

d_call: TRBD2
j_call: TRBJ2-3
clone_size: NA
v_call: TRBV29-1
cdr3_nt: TGCAGCGGATACCCGGGGACTACCGACTTATTCACAGATACGCAGTATTTT
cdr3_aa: CSGYPGTTDLFTDTQYF

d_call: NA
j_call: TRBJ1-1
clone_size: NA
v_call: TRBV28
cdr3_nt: TGTGCCAGCAGTTTACTACTCACGGCTGAAGCTTTCTTT
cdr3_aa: CASSLLLTAEAFF

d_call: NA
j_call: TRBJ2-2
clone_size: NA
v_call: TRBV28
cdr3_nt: TGTGCCAGCAGTTTATGGGCGAACGAGGTGGTGGCCGGGGAGCTGTTTTTT
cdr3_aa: CASSLWANEVVAGELFF

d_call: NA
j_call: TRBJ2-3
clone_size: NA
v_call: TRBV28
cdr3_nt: TGTGCCAGCAGCTTCCGAGATACAGATACGCAGTATTTT
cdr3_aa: CASSFRDTDTQYF

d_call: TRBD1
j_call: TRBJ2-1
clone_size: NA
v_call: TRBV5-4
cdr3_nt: TGTGCCAGCAGCTCGGGGACAGGGCAGTTCTTC
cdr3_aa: CASSSGTGQFF

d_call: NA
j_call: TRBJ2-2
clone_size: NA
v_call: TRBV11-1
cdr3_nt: TGTGCCAGCAGCTACATGGAGGGAACCGGGGAGCTGTTTTTT
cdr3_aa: CASSYMEGTGELFF

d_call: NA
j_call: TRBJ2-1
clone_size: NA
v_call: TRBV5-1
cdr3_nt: TGCGCCAGCCGGGTTGGCGGGGTTAATGAGCAGTTCTTC
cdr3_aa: CASRVGGVNEQFF

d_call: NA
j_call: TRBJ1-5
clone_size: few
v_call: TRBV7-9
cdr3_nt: TGTGCCAGCAGTAAACAGGGACAGCCCCAGCATTTT
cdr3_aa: CASSKQGQPQHF

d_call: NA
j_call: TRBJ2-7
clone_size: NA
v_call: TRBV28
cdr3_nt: TGTGCCAGCAGTTTACTGGGGGTCTACGAGCAGTACTTC
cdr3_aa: CASSLLGVYEQYF

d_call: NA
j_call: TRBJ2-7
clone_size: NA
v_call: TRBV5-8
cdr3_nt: TGTGCCAGCAGCTTGTTGGGCGAGCAGTACTTC
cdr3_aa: CASSLLGEQYF

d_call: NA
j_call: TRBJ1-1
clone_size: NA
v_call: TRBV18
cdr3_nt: TGTGCCAGCTCACCAAGGGAAGGAGAAAGGTGGAACACTGAAGCTTTCTTT
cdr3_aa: CASSPREGERWNTEAFF

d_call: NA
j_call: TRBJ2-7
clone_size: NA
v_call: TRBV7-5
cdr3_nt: TGTGCCAGAAGCGCGCGCCGGACCTCTCCCTACGAGCAGTACTTC
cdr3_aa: CARSARRTSPYEQYF

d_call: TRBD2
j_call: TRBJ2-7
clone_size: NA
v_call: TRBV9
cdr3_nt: TGTGCCAGCAGCGTACGGGCGGGAGGCGACTACGAGCAGTACTTC
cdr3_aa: CASSVRAGGDYEQYF

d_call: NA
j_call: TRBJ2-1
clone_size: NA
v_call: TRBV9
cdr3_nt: TGTGCCAGCAGCGTATACGGATCCTACAATGAGCAGTTCTTC
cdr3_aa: CASSVYGSYNEQFF

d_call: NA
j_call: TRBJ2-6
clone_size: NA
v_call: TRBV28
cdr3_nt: TGTGCCAGCAGTTTAGGGGACTCTGGGGCCAACGTCCTGACTTTC
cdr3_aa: CASSLGDSGANVLTF

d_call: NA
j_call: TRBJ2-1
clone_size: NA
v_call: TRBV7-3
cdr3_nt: TGTGCCAGCAGCTTACGGACCTACAATGAGCAGTTCTTC
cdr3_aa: CASSLRTYNEQFF

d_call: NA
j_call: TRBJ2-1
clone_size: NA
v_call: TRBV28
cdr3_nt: TGTGCCAGCAGTCGACTAGATTCCGTCGATGAGCAGTTCTTC
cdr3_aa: CASSRLDSVDEQFF

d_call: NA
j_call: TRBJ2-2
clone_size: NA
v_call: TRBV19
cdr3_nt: TGTGCCAGTAGTATTGTCCGGGATGGCGGGGAGCTGTTTTTT
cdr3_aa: CASSIVRDGGELFF

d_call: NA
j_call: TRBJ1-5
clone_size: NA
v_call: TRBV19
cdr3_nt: TGTGCCAGTAGGGCCAGGGGCGGATATCAGCCCCAGCATTTT
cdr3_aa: CASRARGGYQPQHF

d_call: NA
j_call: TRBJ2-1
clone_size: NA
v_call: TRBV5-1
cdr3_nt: TGCGCCAGCAGCTGGGCAGGGACCTACAATGAGCAGTTCTTC
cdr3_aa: CASSWAGTYNEQFF

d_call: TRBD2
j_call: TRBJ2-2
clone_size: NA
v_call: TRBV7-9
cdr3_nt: TGTGCCAGCAGCTTTCCGAGACTAGCGGGAGGGATCTACACCGGGGAGCTGTTTTTT
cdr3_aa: CASSFPRLAGGIYTGELFF

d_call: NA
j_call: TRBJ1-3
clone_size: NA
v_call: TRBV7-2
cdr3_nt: TGTGCCAGCAGCTTAGCGGGGCAGGGAAACACCATATATTTT
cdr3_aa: CASSLAGQGNTIYF

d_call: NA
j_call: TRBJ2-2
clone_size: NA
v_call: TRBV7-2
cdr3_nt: TGTGCCAGCAGCCCAAGGGGTGCCGGGGAGCTGTTTTTT
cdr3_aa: CASSPRGAGELFF

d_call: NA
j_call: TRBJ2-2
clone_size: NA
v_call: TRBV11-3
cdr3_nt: TGTGCCAGCAGCCCAACACCTATTACAGGGCCCGGGGAGCTGTTTTTT
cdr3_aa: CASSPTPITGPGELFF

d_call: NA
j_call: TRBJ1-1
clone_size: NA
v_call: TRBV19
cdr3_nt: TGTGCCAGTAGTCCCCGACAGGTTAGGCACACTGAAGCTTTCTTT
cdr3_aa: CASSPRQVRHTEAFF

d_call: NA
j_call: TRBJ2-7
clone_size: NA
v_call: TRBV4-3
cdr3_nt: TGCGCCAGCAGCCAAGATTTGGGGGCGGGGTACGAGCAGTACTTC
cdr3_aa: CASSQDLGAGYEQYF

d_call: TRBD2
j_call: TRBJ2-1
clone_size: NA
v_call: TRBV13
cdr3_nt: TGTGCCAGCAGCTTAGGACCAGCGGGAGATAATGAGCAGTTCTTC
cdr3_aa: CASSLGPAGDNEQFF

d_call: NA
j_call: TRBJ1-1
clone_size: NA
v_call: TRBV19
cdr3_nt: TGTGCCAGTAGTCCTACCATAGGCACTGAAGCTTTCTTT
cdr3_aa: CASSPTIGTEAFF

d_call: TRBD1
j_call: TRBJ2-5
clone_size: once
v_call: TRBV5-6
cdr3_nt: TGTGCCACACGACAGGGTCGAGAGACCCAGTACTTC
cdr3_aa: CATRQGRETQYF

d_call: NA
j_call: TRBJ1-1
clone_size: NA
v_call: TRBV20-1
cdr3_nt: TGCAGTGCTAGGTGGATTGAAGCTTTCTTT
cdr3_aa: CSARWIEAFF

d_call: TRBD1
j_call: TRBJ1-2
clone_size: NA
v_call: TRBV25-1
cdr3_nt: TGTGCCAGCAGTGAATATACCCTCGGACAGGATGAGGACTATGGCTACACCTTC
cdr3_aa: CASSEYTLGQDEDYGYTF

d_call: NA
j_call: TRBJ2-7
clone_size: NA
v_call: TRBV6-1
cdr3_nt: TGTGCCAGCAGTGAAGCGCATCAGGTTTCGGGGTACGAGCAGTACTTC
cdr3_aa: CASSEAHQVSGYEQYF

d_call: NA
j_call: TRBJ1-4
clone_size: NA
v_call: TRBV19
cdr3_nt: TGTGCCAGTAGTATAGGCCTGTCCCCGGTTGATCTGTTTTTT
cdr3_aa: CASSIGLSPVDLFF

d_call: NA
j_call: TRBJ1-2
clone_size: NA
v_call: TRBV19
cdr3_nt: TGTGCCAGTAGTATAGACAGGGCTGATGGCTACACCTTC
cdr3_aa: CASSIDRADGYTF

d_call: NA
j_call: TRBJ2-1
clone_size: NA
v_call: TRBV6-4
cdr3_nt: TGTGCCAGCAGTGACTCTATACCGTACAATGAGCAGTTCTTC
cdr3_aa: CASSDSIPYNEQFF

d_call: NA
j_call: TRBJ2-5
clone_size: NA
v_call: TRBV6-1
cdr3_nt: TGTGCCAGCAGTGACTGGTTTCAAGAGACCCAGTACTTC
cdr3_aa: CASSDWFQETQYF

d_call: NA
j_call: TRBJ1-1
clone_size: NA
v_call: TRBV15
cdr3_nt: TGTGCCACCAGCAGAGGGTCGACCACTGAAGCTTTCTTT
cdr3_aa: CATSRGSTTEAFF

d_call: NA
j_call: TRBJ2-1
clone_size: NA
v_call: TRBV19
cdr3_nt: TGTGCCAGTAGTATAGGCAGGTATAGCTCCTACAATGAGCAGTTCTTC
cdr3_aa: CASSIGRYSSYNEQFF

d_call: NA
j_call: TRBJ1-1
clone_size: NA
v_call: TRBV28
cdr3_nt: TGTGCCAGCAGTTTCGCCAGGGTGAACACTGAAGCTTTCTTT
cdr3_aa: CASSFARVNTEAFF

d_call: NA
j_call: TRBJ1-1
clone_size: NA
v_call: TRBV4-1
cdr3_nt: TGCGCCAGCAGCCAAGTCGGGAACACTGAAGCTTTCTTT
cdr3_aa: CASSQVGNTEAFF

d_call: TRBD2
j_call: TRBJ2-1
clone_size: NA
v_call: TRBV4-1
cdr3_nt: TGCGCCAGCAGCCAAGTCCCGGGGGGAGGGAACTCCTACAATGAGCAGTTCTTC
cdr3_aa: CASSQVPGGGNSYNEQFF

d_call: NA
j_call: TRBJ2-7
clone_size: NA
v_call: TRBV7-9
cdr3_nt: TGTGCCAGCAGCCCCACAGACTCCTACGAGCAGTACTTC
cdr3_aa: CASSPTDSYEQYF